This TCR beta chain came from a study of cytomegalovirus exposure and HLA in healthy donors. The study, taken as a whole, reports: Presence/absence results assume similar sequencing depth per donor, which may not hold. A link between a missense DCLRE1C variant and TCR beta V- and J-gene trimming emerged from a later analysis. In a later analysis, at a false discovery rate of 0.05, approximately 18,000 TCR beta sequences were associated with HLA alleles.

On this clone itself: Its specificity is not known.

Per germline, CDR1 SQVTM and CDR2 ANQGSEA. The CDR3 length is 15 residues. J lost 4 bases, V lost 6 bases, and 9 bases had no gene match. The PCR contained 60 Vbeta and 13 Jbeta primers. Per the original methods: About 11 million of tens of millions of unique TCR beta chains were shared, per a later count. The method was immunoSEQ multiplex PCR; TCRdb's version includes in-frame clones alone and lacks a portion of them. D and trimming come from the DNA, and the V and J calls and clone size come from that table. The table includes about 62,000 clones, over 60% detected once. The sequenced sample consisted of PBMCs. The source is a woman between 25 and 40 years old in good health and CMV-seronegative. V is TRBV29-1 and J is TRBJ1-1; 12 bases match TRBD1. The CDR3 DNA sequence: TGCAGCGTCCGAACCGGGACAGGGGGCGGCACTGAAGCTTTCTTT. Residues: CSVRTGTGGGTEAFF. The whole variable domain, remainder taken from reference TRBV29-1 and TRBJ1-1, is SAVISQKPSRDICQRGTSLTIQCQVDSQVTMMFWYRQQPGQSLTLIATANQGSEATYESGFVIDKFPISRPNLTFSTLTVSNMSPEDSSIYLCSVRTGTGGGTEAFFGQGTRLTVV.